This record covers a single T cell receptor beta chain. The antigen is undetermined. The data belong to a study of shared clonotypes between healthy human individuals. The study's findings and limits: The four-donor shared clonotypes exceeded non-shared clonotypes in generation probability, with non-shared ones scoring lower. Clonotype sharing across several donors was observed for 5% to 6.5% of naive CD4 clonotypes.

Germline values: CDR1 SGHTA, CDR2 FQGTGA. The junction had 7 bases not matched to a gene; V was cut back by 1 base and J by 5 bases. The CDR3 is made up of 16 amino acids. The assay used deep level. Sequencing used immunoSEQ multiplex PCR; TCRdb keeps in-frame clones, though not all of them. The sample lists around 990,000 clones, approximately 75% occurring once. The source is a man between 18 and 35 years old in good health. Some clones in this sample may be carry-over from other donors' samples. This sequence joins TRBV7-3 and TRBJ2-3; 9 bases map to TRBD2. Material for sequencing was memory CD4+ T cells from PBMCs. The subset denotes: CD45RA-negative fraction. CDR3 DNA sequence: TGTGCCAGCAGCTTAAGTAGCGGGAGTCAGGGAGATACGCAGTATTTT. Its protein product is CASSLSSGSQGDTQYF.